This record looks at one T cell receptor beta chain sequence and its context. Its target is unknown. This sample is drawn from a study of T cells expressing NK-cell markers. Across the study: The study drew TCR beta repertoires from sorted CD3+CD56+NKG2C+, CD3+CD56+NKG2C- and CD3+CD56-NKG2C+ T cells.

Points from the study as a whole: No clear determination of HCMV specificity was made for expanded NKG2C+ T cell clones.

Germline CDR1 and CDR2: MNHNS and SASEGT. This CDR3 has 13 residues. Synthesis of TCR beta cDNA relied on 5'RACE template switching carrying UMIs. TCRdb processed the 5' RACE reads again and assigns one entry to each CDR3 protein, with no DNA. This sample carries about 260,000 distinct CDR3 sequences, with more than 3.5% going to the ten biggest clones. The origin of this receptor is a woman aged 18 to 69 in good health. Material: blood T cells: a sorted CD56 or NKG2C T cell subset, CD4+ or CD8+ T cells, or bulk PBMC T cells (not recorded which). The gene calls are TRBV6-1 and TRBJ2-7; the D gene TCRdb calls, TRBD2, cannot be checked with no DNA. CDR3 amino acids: CASRTSGSYEQYF.